A single sample is the source of the 10 T cell receptor beta chains below, sequenced in a study of T cell responses to AZD1222 COVID-19 vaccine. Profiling relied on immunoSEQ multiplex PCR, and the TCRdb table lists in-frame clones only, not all of them. The profile covers fewer than 200,000 clones, with about 91% appearing a single time and about 0.49% taken by the ten largest. Sequenced here: peripheral blood, sampled on day 0 of AZD1222 vaccination. All receptors derive from an adult in good health.

The CDR3 here is CASSLTTVNTEAFF. CDR3 bases: TGCGCCAGCAGCCTCACAACGGTGAACACTGAAGCTTTCTTT. This chain joins TRBV4-1 and TRBJ1-1; D is undetermined. V was clipped by 4 bases and J by 0 bases, with 9 bases between them. Germline V gene lookup returns CDR1 MGHRA and CDR2 YSYEKL. CDR3 length: 14 amino acids.

This chain joins TRBV7-3 and TRBJ2-1, with 7 nucleotides matching TRBD1. Losses at the gene ends were 5 bases for V and 1 base for J; bases not matched to a gene: 5. The CDR3 is 15 amino acids. Germline V gives CDR1 SGHTA, CDR2 FQGTGA. The CDR3 bases are TGTGCCAGCAGCCTGGGACAGCTTTCCTACAATGAGCAGTTCTTC. The encoded protein is CASSLGQLSYNEQFF. The full variable domain, completed using reference TRBV7-3 and TRBJ2-1, is GAGVSQTPSNKVTEKGKYVELRCDPISGHTALYWYRQSLGQGPEFLIYFQGTGAADDSGLPNDRFFAVRPEGSVSTLKIQRTERGDSAVYLCASSLGQLSYNEQFFGPGTRLTVL.

The chain links TRBV2 to TRBJ1-6; D might be TRBD1 (6 bases). Trimming removed 6 bases at V and 4 bases at J, with 13 bases between. Germline V gives CDR1 SNHLY, CDR2 FYNNEI. The CDR3 runs 15 residues. CDR3 residues: CASSRDTQYNSPLHF. Written as DNA, the CDR3 is TGTGCCAGCAGCCGGGACACGCAGTATAATTCACCCCTCCACTTT.

The rearrangement uses TRBV5-1 and TRBJ2-7; 9 bases map to TRBD2. The CDR3 covers 15 residues. Losses at the gene ends were 3 bases for V and 5 bases for J; bases not matched to a gene: 9. In germline, CDR1 is SGHRS, CDR2 YFSETQ. The CDR3 reads CASSSALAGRDEQYF. CDR3 bases: TGCGCCAGCAGCTCGGCGCTAGCGGGGCGGGACGAGCAGTACTTC.

The rearrangement links TRBV7-9 to TRBJ1-6, with 9 bases matching TRBD1. Germline lookup yields CDR1 SEHNR and CDR2 FQNEAQ (reference sequence). The trim removed 4 bases at V and 9 bases at J, leaving 7 bases unmatched. The CDR3 length is 15 residues. The CDR3 DNA is TGTGCCAGCAGCTCGCTTACAGGGGGCAGTTCACCCCTCCACTTT. Amino acid sequence: CASSSLTGGSSPLHF.

This chain joins TRBV7-9 and TRBJ1-4; D is unclear. V was pared by 5 bases and J by 5 bases, with 15 bases between. Germline loops: CDR1 SEHNR, CDR2 FQNEAQ (reference sequence). The length of the CDR3 is 15 residues. CDR3 loop: CASSVGRRENEKLFF. CDR3 bases: TGTGCCAGCAGCGTTGGACGGAGGGAGAATGAAAAACTGTTTTTT.

The chain recombines TRBV6-4 with TRBJ1-1; a possible D gene is TRBD1 (5 bases). Looked up from germline, CDR1 is MRHNA and CDR2 is SNTAGT. The V gene lost 4 bases and the J gene lost 1 base, with 7 bases spanning the gap. CDR3 size: 13 residues. CDR3 amino acids: CASSGGENTEAFF. Written as DNA, the CDR3 is TGTGCCAGCAGTGGGGGGGAGAACACTGAAGCTTTCTTT.

This clone was observed once. The chain has TRBV6-5 and TRBJ2-3; no firm D call. The length of the CDR3 is 12 residues. The V gene lost 8 bases and the J gene lost 4 bases, with 10 bases spanning the gap. Germline V gives CDR1 MNHEY, CDR2 SVGAGI. CDR3 sequence: CASLEVADTQYF. DNA for the CDR3: TGTGCCAGCCTAGAGGTGGCAGATACGCAGTATTTT.

The CDR3 spells CASSPGTAFRTQYF. Here the CDR3 DNA reads TGTGCCAGCAGCCCCGGGACAGCCTTTCGTACCCAGTACTTC. The chain carries TRBV7-2 and TRBJ2-5; 7 bases map to TRBD1. CDR1 and CDR2 (germline): SGHTA, FQGNSA. V shed 5 bases, J shed 8 bases, and the junction held 11 bases outside the gene matches. The CDR3 runs to 14 residues.

There are a few counts of this clone. The V gene is TRBV18, the J gene TRBJ1-2, with no clear D. The CDR3 loop spans 12 amino acids. Germline assignment: CDR1 KGHSH and CDR2 LQKENI. V dropped 5 bases and J dropped 10 bases, with 14 bases sitting between them. Here the CDR3 DNA reads TGTGCCAGCTCAAGACCACAATCTATCTACACCTTC. It translates to CASSRPQSIYTF.